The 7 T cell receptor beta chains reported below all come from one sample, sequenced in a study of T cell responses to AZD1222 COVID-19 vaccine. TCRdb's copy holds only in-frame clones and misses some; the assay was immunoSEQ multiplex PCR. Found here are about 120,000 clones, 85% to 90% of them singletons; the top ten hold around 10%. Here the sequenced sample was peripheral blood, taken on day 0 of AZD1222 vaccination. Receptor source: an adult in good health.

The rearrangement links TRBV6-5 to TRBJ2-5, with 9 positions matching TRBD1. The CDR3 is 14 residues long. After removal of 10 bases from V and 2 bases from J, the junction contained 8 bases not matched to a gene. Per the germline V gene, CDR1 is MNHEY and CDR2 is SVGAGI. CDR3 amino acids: CATTGQGVQETQYF. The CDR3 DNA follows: TGTGCCACCACGGGACAGGGAGTTCAAGAGACCCAGTACTTC.

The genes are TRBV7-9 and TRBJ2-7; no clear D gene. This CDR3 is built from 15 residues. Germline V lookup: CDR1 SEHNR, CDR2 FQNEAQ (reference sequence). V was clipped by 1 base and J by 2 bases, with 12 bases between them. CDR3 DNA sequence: TGTGCCAGCAGCTTAGGGGAACCCCCGACCTACGAGCAGTACTTC. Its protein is CASSLGEPPTYEQYF.

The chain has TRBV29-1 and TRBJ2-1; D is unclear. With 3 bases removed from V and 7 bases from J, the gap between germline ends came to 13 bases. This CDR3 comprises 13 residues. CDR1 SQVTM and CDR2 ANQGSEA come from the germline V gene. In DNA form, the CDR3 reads TGCAGCGTTGAGTTAAGTGACTTTAATGAGCAGTTCTTC. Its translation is CSVELSDFNEQFF.

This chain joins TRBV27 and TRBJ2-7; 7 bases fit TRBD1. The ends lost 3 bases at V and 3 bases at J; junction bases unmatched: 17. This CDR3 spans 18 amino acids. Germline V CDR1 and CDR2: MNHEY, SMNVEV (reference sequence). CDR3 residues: CASSFPSTDRETFYEQYF. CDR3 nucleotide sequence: TGTGCCAGCAGTTTCCCATCGACAGACAGGGAAACTTTCTACGAGCAGTACTTC.

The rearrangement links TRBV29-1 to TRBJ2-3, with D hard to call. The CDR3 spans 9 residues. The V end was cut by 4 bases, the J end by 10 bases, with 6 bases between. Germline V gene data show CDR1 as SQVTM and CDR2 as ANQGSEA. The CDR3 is CSVGSPQYF. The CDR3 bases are TGCAGCGTTGGATCTCCGCAGTATTTT.

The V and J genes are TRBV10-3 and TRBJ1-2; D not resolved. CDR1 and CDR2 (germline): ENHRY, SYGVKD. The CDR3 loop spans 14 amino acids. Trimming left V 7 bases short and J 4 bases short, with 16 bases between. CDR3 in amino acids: CAIKVSGSAYGYTF. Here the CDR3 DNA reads TGTGCCATCAAAGTTTCAGGTTCGGCCTATGGCTACACCTTC.

The CDR3 region has the DNA TGTGCCAGCACGGTCGTAGGGGCTTATTCACCCCTCCACTTT. Its protein is CASTVVGAYSPLHF. The V and J genes are TRBV28 and TRBJ1-6; D is perhaps TRBD1 (5 bases). The germline CDR1 and CDR2 sequences are MDHEN and SYDVKM. The CDR3 spans 14 residues. Trimming took 7 bases from V and 8 from J, leaving 15 bases between them.